Many counts were recorded for the clone carrying this T cell receptor beta chain. Antigen specificity is unknown. These data come from a study of T cell repertoires in cytomegalovirus infection. Study summary: Carrying CMV and the relevant HLA type showed in public TCR beta signatures. Study conclusions and caveats: CMV carriers having the relevant HLA were flagged by cumulative public TCR beta family frequency. The ex vivo response was dominated by HLA-C-restricted CMV-specific TCR beta clonotypes.

TCRdb reanalysed the reads using MiXCR and keeps one entry per CDR3 protein. The table records around 550,000 distinct CDR3 sequences, approximately 25% of them present only once. The CDR3 covers 16 residues. Germline V lookup: CDR1 SGHTA, CDR2 FQGNSA. V gave up 6 bases and J gave up 5 bases; unmatched junction bases: 15. The V and J genes are TRBV7-2 and TRBJ2-5, with TRBD2 matching over 7 bases. The sequencing sample was made of PBMCs. This TCR came from a human donor in good health (CMV status not recorded). Some clones in this sample may be carry-over from other donors' samples. In DNA, the CDR3 is TGTGCCAGCAGTTACTCTAGCGGTTCCTCGCACGAGACCCAGTACTTC. Protein sequence: CASSYSSGSSHETQYF.